This T cell receptor beta chain was recorded in a study of cytotoxic CD8 clonotypes in ibrutinib-treated CLL. Study context: IGHV unmutated roughly 17; relapsed/refractory around twelve; treatment-naive more than 14.

The CDR3 is made up of 13 amino acids. V was pared by 3 bases and J by 8 bases, with 6 bases of the junction left unmatched. Per germline, CDR1 MDHEN and CDR2 SYDVKM. Sequencing was designed to attain a depth spanning 1 in 200,000 to 1 in 1 million T cells. Using immunoSEQ multiplex PCR, the repertoire was profiled, and TCRdb retains in-frame clones only, with some absent. Here the sample spans some 140,000 clones, approximately 90% being singletons. The sequence came from a human donor with chronic lymphocytic leukemia. This specimen consisted of PBMCs, obtained after 12 months of ibrutinib treatment. The rearrangement links TRBV28 to TRBJ1-1; 7 bases match TRBD1. The CDR3 loop reads CASSLTGKSEAFF. The DNA for the CDR3 is TGTGCCAGCAGTTTGACAGGGAAGTCCGAAGCTTTCTTT.